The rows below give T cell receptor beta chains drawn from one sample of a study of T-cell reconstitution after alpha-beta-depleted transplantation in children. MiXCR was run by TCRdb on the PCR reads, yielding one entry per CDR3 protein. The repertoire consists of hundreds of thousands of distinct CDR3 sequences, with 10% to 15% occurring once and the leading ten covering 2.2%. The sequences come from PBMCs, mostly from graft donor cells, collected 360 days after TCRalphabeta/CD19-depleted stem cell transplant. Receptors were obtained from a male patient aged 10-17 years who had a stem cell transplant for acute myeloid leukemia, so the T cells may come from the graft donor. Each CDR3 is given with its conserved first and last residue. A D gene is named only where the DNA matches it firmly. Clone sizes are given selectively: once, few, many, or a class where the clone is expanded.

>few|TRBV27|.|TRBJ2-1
CASSYRASSYNEQFF
TGTGCCAGCAGCTACAGGGCGAGCTCCTACAATGAGCAGTTCTTC
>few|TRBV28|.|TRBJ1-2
CASSFAGRDYGYTF
TGTGCCAGCAGTTTCGCAGGGAGGGACTATGGCTACACCTTC
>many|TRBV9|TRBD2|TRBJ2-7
CASSVGGSGKFPYEQYF
TGTGCCAGCAGCGTAGGGGGTAGCGGGAAGTTCCCCTACGAGCAGTACTTC
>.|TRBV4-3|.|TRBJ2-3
CASSQQSLARGPDTQYF
TGCGCCAGCAGCCAGCAATCACTAGCCCGTGGGCCAGATACGCAGTATTTT
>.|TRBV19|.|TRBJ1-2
CATRDPLKARSYGYTF
TGTGCCACCCGGGACCCCCTGAAAGCCAGGAGCTATGGCTACACCTTC
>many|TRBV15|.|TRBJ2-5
CATSREGSEGETQYF
TGTGCCACCAGCAGAGAAGGGTCCGAAGGGGAGACCCAGTACTTC
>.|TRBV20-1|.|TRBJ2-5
CSAFLSGRETQYF
TGCAGTGCCTTCCTTAGTGGCCGGGAGACCCAGTACTTC
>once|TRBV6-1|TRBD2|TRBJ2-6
CASSEVWFGGAGANVLTF
TGTGCCAGCAGTGAAGTCTGGTTTGGGGGGGCTGGGGCCAACGTCCTGACTTTC
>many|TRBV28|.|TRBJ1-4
CASSLGGSIEKLFF
TGTGCCAGCAGTTTAGGGGGGTCGATAGAAAAACTGTTTTTT
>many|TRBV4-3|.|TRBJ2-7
CASSQVGVGYEQYF
TGCGCCAGCAGCCAAGTGGGGGTGGGGTACGAGCAGTACTTC
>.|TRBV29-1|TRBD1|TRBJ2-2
CSVLTGLDTGELFF
TGCAGCGTGTTGACAGGGTTGGACACCGGGGAGCTGTTTTTT
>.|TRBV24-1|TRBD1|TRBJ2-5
CATSDPAGQEKETQYF
TGTGCCACCAGTGACCCCGCGGGACAGGAGAAAGAGACCCAGTACTTC
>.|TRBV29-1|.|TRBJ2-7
CSGTGRRYEQYF
TGCAGCGGCACGGGACGACGGTACGAGCAGTACTTC
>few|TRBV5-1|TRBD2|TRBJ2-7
CASSLGLAGVAYEQYF
TGCGCCAGCAGCTTGGGGCTAGCGGGAGTGGCCTACGAGCAGTACTTC
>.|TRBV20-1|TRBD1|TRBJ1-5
CSAYIRGSNQPQHF
TGCAGTGCTTACATCAGGGGGTCCAATCAGCCCCAGCATTTT
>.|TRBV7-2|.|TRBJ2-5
CASSCGSLTKETQYF
TGTGCCAGCAGCTGTGGTTCCCTTACAAAAGAGACCCAGTACTTC
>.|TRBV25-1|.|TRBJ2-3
CASSVQGTDTQYF
TGTGCCAGCAGTGTACAGGGAACAGATACGCAGTATTTT
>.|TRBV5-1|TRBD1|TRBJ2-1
CASSLVQGAGEQFF
TGCGCCAGCAGCTTGGTGCAGGGGGCGGGTGAGCAGTTCTTC
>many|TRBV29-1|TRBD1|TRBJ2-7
CSVQWGQVREQYF
TGCAGCGTTCAGTGGGGACAGGTACGCGAGCAGTACTTC
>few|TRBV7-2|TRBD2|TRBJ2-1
CASSVLAGGRNEQFF
TGTGCCAGCAGCGTACTAGCGGGAGGAAGGAATGAGCAGTTCTTC
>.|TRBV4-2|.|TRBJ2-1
CASSQVKSSHEQFF
TGTGCCAGCAGCCAAGTTAAGTCTAGCCATGAGCAGTTCTTC
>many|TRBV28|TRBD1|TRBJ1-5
CASRDRDVQPQHF
TGTGCCAGCCGGGACAGGGATGTTCAGCCCCAGCATTTT
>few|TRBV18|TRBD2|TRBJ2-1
CASSPELNSGGQFF
TGTGCCAGCTCACCTGAACTAAATTCGGGGGGGCAGTTCTTC
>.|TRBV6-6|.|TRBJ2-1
CASSYQWNEQFF
TGTGCCAGCAGTTACCAGTGGAATGAGCAGTTCTTC
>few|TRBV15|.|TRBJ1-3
CATWNLGNTIYF
TGTGCCACGTGGAACCTTGGAAACACCATATATTTT
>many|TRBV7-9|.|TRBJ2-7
CASSSVLASYEQYF
TGTGCCAGCAGCTCCGTGCTGGCATCCTACGAGCAGTACTTC
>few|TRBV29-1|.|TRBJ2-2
CSVEGRAGNTGELFF
TGCAGCGTTGAAGGTAGAGCAGGGAACACCGGGGAGCTGTTTTTT
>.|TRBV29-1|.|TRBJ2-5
CSVEDLLDRPGRAQYF
TGCAGCGTTGAAGATCTTCTGGACAGGCCGGGGAGGGCCCAGTACTTC
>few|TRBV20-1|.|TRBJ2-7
CSARDGTTVYEQYF
TGCAGTGCTAGAGACGGGACGACAGTCTACGAGCAGTACTTC
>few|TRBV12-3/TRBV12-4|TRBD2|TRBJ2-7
CASRSGETSGSYEQYF
TGTGCCAGCAGGTCAGGGGAGACTAGCGGTTCCTACGAGCAGTACTTC
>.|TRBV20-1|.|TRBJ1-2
CSARDWGYGYTF
TGCAGTGCTAGAGATTGGGGCTATGGCTACACCTTC
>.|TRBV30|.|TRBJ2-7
CAGLRTFSYEQYF
TGTGCCGGCCTCCGGACGTTCTCCTACGAGCAGTACTTC
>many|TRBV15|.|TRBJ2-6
CATSRDTDSNVLTF
TGTGCCACCAGCAGAGATACGGACAGTAACGTCCTGACTTTC
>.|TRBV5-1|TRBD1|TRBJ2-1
CASSLEQGADNEQFF
TGCGCCAGCAGCTTGGAACAGGGGGCAGACAATGAGCAGTTCTTC
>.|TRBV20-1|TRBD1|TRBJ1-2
CSARPQGAYTF
TGCAGTGCTAGGCCACAGGGGGCCTACACCTTC
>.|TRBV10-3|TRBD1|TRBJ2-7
CAIGTGLDYEQYF
TGTGCCATCGGGACAGGGTTGGACTACGAGCAGTACTTC
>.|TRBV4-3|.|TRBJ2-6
CASSQVGSFSGANVLTF
TGCGCCAGCAGCCAAGTTGGCAGCTTCTCTGGGGCCAACGTCCTGACTTTC
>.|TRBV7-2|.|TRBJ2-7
CASSLVSGGTDYEQYF
TGTGCCAGCAGCTTAGTTTCGGGGGGCACGGACTACGAGCAGTACTTC
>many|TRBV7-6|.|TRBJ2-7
CASSLMGFDEQYF
TGTGCCAGCAGCTTAATGGGGTTCGACGAGCAGTACTTC
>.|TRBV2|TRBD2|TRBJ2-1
CASVPTGLAGVGEQFF
TGTGCCAGCGTACCCACGGGACTAGCGGGGGTAGGTGAGCAGTTCTTC
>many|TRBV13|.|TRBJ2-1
CASSLGAGTYNEQFF
TGTGCCAGCAGCTTAGGGGCAGGCACCTACAATGAGCAGTTCTTC
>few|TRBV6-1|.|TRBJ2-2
CASRRPLWGPNTGELFF
TGTGCCAGCAGACGCCCGCTTTGGGGGCCCAACACCGGGGAGCTGTTTTTT
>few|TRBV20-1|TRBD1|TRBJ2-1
CSARDRFASSYNEQFF
TGCAGTGCTAGGGACAGGTTTGCGAGCTCCTACAATGAGCAGTTCTTC
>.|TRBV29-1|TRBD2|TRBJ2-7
CSVELGSGDYEQYF
TGCAGCGTTGAATTGGGTAGCGGGGATTACGAGCAGTACTTC
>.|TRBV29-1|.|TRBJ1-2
CSVEGDTPNYGYTF
TGCAGCGTTGAGGGGGATACCCCTAACTATGGCTACACCTTC
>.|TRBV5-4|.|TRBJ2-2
CASSLELVEVGGELFF
TGTGCCAGCAGCTTGGAACTAGTTGAGGTCGGCGGGGAGCTGTTTTTT
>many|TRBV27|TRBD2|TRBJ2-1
CASSPYPLAGGFNEQFF
TGTGCCAGCAGTCCCTACCCACTAGCGGGAGGATTCAATGAGCAGTTCTTC
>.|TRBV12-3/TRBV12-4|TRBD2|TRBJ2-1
CASSLFVWSGSDNEQFF
TGTGCCAGCAGTTTATTCGTCTGGAGCGGGAGCGACAATGAGCAGTTCTTC
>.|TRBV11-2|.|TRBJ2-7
CASSLVSPFFHYEQYF
TGTGCCAGCAGCTTAGTTAGCCCATTTTTCCACTACGAGCAGTACTTC
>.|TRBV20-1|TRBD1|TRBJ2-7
CSGLHDGQGEKYEQYF
TGCAGTGGGTTGCACGATGGACAGGGGGAGAAATACGAGCAGTACTTC
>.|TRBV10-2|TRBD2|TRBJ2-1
CASRLTSGGAGTDEQFF
TGCGCCAGCCGCCTTACTAGCGGGGGGGCCGGTACGGATGAGCAGTTCTTC
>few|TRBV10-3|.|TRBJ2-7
CAISEGTPTYEQYF
TGTGCCATCAGTGAAGGGACGCCCACCTACGAGCAGTACTTC
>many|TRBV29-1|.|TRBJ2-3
CSVIGWSTDTQYF
TGCAGCGTAATAGGGTGGAGCACAGATACGCAGTATTTT
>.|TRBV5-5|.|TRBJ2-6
CASSLVGTQNSGANVLTF
TGTGCCAGCAGCTTGGTTGGGACGCAAAACTCTGGGGCCAACGTCCTGACTTTC
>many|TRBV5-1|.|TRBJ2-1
CASSLGLGNEQFF
TGCGCCAGCAGCTTGGGACTAGGGAATGAGCAGTTCTTC